What follows is one TCR beta chain and its context. It has no known antigen specificity. The input lacks base qualities; no much larger clone sits a single base away. These data belong to a study of blood T cell repertoires in COVID-19 (dated by TCRdb to about 2020). General notes on the study: Samples from collaborators originated in the United States, Italy and Spain and spanned both the acute and convalescent phases of COVID-19. The prospective study material was composed of cDNA or gDNA derived from T cells, B-cell-depleted T cells, or PBMCs. The repertoires were released in a freely available public database intended as a resource for research on the immune response to SARS-CoV-2. The samples were drawn from the first 160 participants of the ongoing ImmuneRACE study and from roughly 1,300 subjects provided by 6 global collaborators. HLA class I and class II types, where available, came from metadata supplied by the sample provider rather than from assay-based typing. A de-identified subject ID, COVID-19 status, age in years and sex were almost always included in the sample metadata. The dataset comprised deeply sampled blood TCRbeta repertoires from subjects exposed to, actively infected with, or recovered from COVID-19.

The immunoSEQ Assay, a bias-controlled multiplex PCR, was used to amplify TCRbeta CDR3 regions from genomic DNA. The authors' analysis ran thus. Nucleated cell counts per sample were estimated from amplification of reference gene primers within the assay. Sequence reads were collapsed and filtered to measure the absolute abundance of every unique TCRbeta CDR3 rearrangement. For each sample, productive Simpson clonality was calculated by taking the square root of Simpson's diversity index across productive rearrangements. The immuneACCESS repertoire file appears here via TCRdb, limited to in-frame rearrangements. These files lack a portion of the clones; in checked studies, under half of the deficit traces to unresolved V genes, and the cause of the others is not known. V and J calls and clone size are those listed in that table; D and trimming were worked out from the DNA. The sample data list about 69,000 clones, and 82% of these were observed just once. Clones ranked in the top ten supply roughly 27% of the sample.

Summary of the overall study and its limitations: The quantity of clinical and demographic metadata differed by source and by participant and was supplied without curation.

The collaborating institutions used their own protocols to collect whole blood in K2EDTA tubes. For TCRbeta analysis, collaborators shipped samples as frozen whole blood, isolated PBMCs, or DNA extracted from either of those sample types. The receptor comes from a human donor in a cohort sampled during active COVID-19. The sequenced sample consisted of peripheral blood.

The sequenced DNA: TGTGCCAGCTCACCACTGGTGGCAGGGACAAATTCACCCCTCCACTTT. This encodes CASSPLVAGTNSPLHF. The receptor chain draws on TRBV18 and TRBJ1-6; D gene: possibly TRBD1, on 6 matching bases. The CDR3 runs 16 residues from the cysteine to the phenylalanine. Of all the DNA, just the CDR3 is kept, 48 bases in frame from base 1. Taken from the germline V gene, the CDR1 and CDR2 loops are KGHSH and LQKENI. V loses 1 base, J loses 7 bases, and the germline ends lie 14 bases apart.